The following is a TCR beta chain sequence with its context. The antigen is unknown. Only in-frame clones appear in the TCRdb table, and some are missing; sequencing was by immunoSEQ multiplex PCR. The sample contains about 94,000 clones, around 90% of which appear only once. The record originates from a study of identifying expanded T cells in peripheral blood. Study-wide results and caveats: Clone count variance between roughly two-week samples rose with total template count. Differentially abundant clones: roughly 1.2 between replicates, 16.4 at around 15 days, around 19 at four.

No infections or other immune events were documented during collection. After removal of 4 bases from V and 3 bases from J, the junction contained 6 bases not matched to a gene. The CDR3 totals 14 residues. Germline V CDR1 and CDR2: SGHRS, YFSETQ. The chain is built from TRBV5-1 and TRBJ1-1, with 7 bases that match TRBD1. The TCR was taken from a person between 18 and 69 years old in good health. Specimen: blood. CDR3 sequence: CASSPKTGHTEAFF. The CDR3 coding sequence is TGCGCCAGCAGCCCAAAGACAGGGCACACTGAAGCTTTCTTT. The variable domain in full, completed from reference TRBV5-1 and TRBJ1-1, reads KAGVTQTPRYLIKTRGQQVTLSCSPISGHRSVSWYQQTPGQGLQFLFEYFSETQRNKGNFPGRFSGRQFSNSRSEMNVSTLELGDSALYLCASSPKTGHTEAFFGQGTRLTVV.